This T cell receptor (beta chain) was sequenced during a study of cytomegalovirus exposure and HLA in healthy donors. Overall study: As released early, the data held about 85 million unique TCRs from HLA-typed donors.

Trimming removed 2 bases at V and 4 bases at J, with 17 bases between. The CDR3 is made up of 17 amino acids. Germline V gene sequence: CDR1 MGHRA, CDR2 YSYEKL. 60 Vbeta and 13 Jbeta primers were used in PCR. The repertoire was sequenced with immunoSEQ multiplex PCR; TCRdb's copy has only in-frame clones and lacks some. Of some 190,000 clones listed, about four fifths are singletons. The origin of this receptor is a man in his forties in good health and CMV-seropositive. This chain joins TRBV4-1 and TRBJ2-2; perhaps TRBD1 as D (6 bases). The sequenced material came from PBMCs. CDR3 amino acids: CASSQPARGRGTGELFF. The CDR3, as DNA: TGCGCCAGCAGCCAACCGGCCCGGGGCAGGGGCACCGGGGAGCTGTTTTTT.